What follows are 14 T cell receptor beta chains derived from one specimen sequenced in a study of T cells after posttransplantation cyclophosphamide. The method was immunoSEQ multiplex PCR; TCRdb's version includes in-frame clones alone and lacks a portion of them. The sample has 30,000 to 35,000 clones, none seen only once. The sequencing input was PBMCs. The receptors originated from a woman in her forties or fifties in good health and a related stem cell transplant donor.

This clone was seen repeatedly, ten times or more. V is TRBV19 and J is TRBJ1-4, with TRBD1 matching over 7 bases. The CDR3 runs 15 residues. V trimming: 4 bases; J trimming: 2 bases; junction bases outside the gene matches: 4. Germline CDR1 reads LNHDA; CDR2 reads SQIVND (reference sequence). The CDR3 nucleotides are TGTGCCAGTAGTAGAGGGACAGCCACTAATGAAAAACTGTTTTTT. Translated: CASSRGTATNEKLFF.

The V gene is TRBV9, the J gene TRBJ2-3; 9 bases line up with TRBD1. V shed 0 bases, J shed 4 bases, and the junction held 6 bases outside the gene matches. Looked up from germline, CDR1 is SGDLS and CDR2 is YYNGEE. This CDR3 is built from 16 residues. The DNA of the CDR3 is TGTGCCAGCAGCGTAGGGGGGGGGACAGGGTCAGATACGCAGTATTTT. Its translation: CASSVGGGTGSDTQYF. The full variable domain, rest sourced from reference TRBV9 and TRBJ2-3, is DSGVTQTPKHLITATGQRVTLRCSPRSGDLSVYWYQQSLDQGLQFLIQYYNGEERAKGNILERFSAQQFPDLHSELNLSSLELGDSALYFCASSVGGGTGSDTQYFGPGTRLTVL.

This clone was seen ten or more times. The chain links TRBV10-3 to TRBJ1-1; weak D call: TRBD1 (5 bases). CDR1 is ENHRY, CDR2 SYGVKD, per germline. The CDR3 has 13 residues. With 7 bases removed from V and 3 bases from J, the gap between germline ends came to 12 bases. The chain's CDR3 is CAITRDFDTEAFF. In nucleotides, the CDR3 is TGTGCCATCACCAGGGACTTCGACACTGAAGCTTTCTTT.

This clone was observed at least ten times. V and J are TRBV6-6 and TRBJ1-4, with 8 bases lining up with TRBD1. This CDR3 has 14 residues. V was clipped by 5 bases and J by 5 bases; unmatched bases: 4. Germline V gene sequence: CDR1 MNHNY, CDR2 SVGAGI (reference sequence). The CDR3 spells CASSSTGGNEKLFF. CDR3 sequence (DNA): TGTGCCAGCAGTAGTACAGGGGGGAATGAAAAACTGTTTTTT.

This clone was detected many times. This chain links TRBV27 with TRBJ2-1, with 15 bases fitting TRBD2. Germline CDR1 is MNHEY and CDR2 is SMNVEV (reference sequence). The CDR3 is made up of 20 amino acids. V dropped 2 bases and J dropped 0; count of bases not matched to a gene: 8. The CDR3 DNA reads as TGTGCCAGCAGTTTACCGCCGGGACTAGCGGGAGGCACCTCCTACAATGAGCAGTTCTTC. Its protein product is CASSLPPGLAGGTSYNEQFF.

This clone was seen many times. A read error may account for a junction end that differs from germline. The V gene is TRBV6-1, the J gene TRBJ2-7; 8 positions match TRBD1. Germline assignment: CDR1 MNHNS and CDR2 SASEGT. The CDR3 covers 13 residues. In DNA form, the CDR3 reads TGTGCCAGGAGTGCAGACAGGGGATACGAGCAGTACTTC. It encodes CARSADRGYEQYF.

Ten or more counts support this clone. The chain is built from TRBV6-1 and TRBJ1-1, with D perhaps matching TRBD1 (5 bases). The V end lost 7 bases, the J end lost 4 bases, and 19 bases lay between the germline ends. This CDR3 has 15 amino acids. Germline V lookup: CDR1 MNHNS, CDR2 SASEGT. The CDR3 coding sequence is TGTGCCAGCACCATCAACGGGGGGGTGATCACTGAAGCTTTCTTT. It specifies CASTINGGVITEAFF.

This clone was counted at least ten times. The chain joins TRBV4-3 to TRBJ1-4; tentative D call: TRBD1 (5 bases). Germline-derived CDR1 and CDR2 are LGHNA and YSLEER. Trimming took 5 bases from V and 3 from J, leaving 13 bases between them. This CDR3 has 15 amino acids. CDR3: CASSESSRANEKLFF. The CDR3 DNA reads as TGCGCCAGCAGCGAAAGTAGCAGGGCTAATGAAAAACTGTTTTTT.

This sequence joins TRBV27 and TRBJ1-5; no definite D call. V lost 5 bases, J lost 1 base, and 15 bases lay in between. Germline V gives CDR1 MNHEY, CDR2 SMNVEV (reference sequence). The CDR3 runs to 16 residues. This CDR3 is CASSPDSGLSNQPQHF. Here the CDR3 DNA reads TGTGCCAGCAGTCCAGATTCGGGTTTAAGCAATCAGCCCCAGCATTTT.

The sample holds many counts of this clone. The chain uses TRBV18 and TRBJ2-7, with a tentative D call TRBD2 (5 bases). CDR3 length: 14 residues. Germline V gives CDR1 KGHSH, CDR2 LQKENI. Trimming took off 3 bases at V and 4 bases at J, with 13 bases between the two ends. The CDR3 DNA follows: TGTGCCAGCTCACCTGGACGGGGATTTTACGAGCAGTACTTC. Translating it yields CASSPGRGFYEQYF.

Many counts were recorded for this clone. The J gene is TRBJ2-5, the V gene TRBV5-1, with TRBD1 as a possible D gene (6 bases). Trimming took 0 bases from V and 2 from J, leaving 8 bases between them. Looked up from germline, CDR1 is SGHRS and CDR2 is YFSETQ. The CDR3 contains 14 residues. The CDR3 protein is CASSLGTEQETQYF. The CDR3 DNA reads TGCGCCAGCAGCTTGGGGACAGAACAAGAGACCCAGTACTTC.

The chain is built from TRBV30 and TRBJ2-3, with D unresolved. The CDR3 consists of 14 residues. V lost 1 base and J lost 0, with 8 bases in between. CDR1 is GTSNPN and CDR2 is SVGIG in the germline V gene (reference sequence). DNA for the CDR3: TGTGCCTGGAGTGGTCAAGGGAGCACAGATACGCAGTATTTT. This gives the protein CAWSGQGSTDTQYF.

There are many counts of this clone. The V gene is TRBV6-1, the J gene TRBJ1-2; D gene uncertain. CDR1 is MNHNS, CDR2 SASEGT, per germline. Trimming took off 1 base at V and 3 bases at J, with 9 bases between the two ends. This CDR3 contains 14 residues. The CDR3 DNA sequence: TGTGCCAGCAGTGAAGGGACTACGTACTATGGCTACACCTTC. Translation gives CASSEGTTYYGYTF.

This clone has at least ten counts. The rearrangement joins TRBV12-3 or TRBV12-4 to TRBJ1-3; D may be TRBD1 (5 bases). CDR3 length: 16 amino acids. Trimming removed 6 bases at V and 3 bases at J, with 18 bases between. The CDR3 loop is CASRPRQLLYGNTIYF. CDR3 nucleotides: TGTGCCAGCAGACCTAGACAGTTACTTTATGGAAACACCATATATTTT.